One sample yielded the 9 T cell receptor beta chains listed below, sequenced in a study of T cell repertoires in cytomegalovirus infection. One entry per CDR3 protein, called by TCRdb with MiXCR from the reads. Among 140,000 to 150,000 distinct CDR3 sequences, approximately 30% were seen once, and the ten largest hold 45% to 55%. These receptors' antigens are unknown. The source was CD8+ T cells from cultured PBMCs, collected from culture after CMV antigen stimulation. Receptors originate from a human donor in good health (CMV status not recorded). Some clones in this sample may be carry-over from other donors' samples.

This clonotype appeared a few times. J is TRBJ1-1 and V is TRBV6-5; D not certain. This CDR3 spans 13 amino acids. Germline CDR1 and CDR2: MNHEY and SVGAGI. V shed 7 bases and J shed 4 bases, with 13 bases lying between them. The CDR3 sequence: CASTTLGSTEAFF. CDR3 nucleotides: TGTGCCAGCACCACCCTAGGGAGCACTGAAGCTTTCTTT.

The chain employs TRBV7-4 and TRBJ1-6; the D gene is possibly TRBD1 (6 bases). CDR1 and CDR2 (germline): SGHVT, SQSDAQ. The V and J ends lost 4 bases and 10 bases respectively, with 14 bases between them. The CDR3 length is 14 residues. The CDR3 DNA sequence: TGTGCCAGCAGCTCGGTGGCAGGGGAATCACCCCTCCACTTT. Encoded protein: CASSSVAGESPLHF.

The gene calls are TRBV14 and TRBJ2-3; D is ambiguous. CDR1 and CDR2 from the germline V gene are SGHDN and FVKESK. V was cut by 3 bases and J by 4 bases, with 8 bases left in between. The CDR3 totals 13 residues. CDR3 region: CASSQVAPDTQYF. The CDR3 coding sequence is TGTGCCAGCAGCCAGGTAGCTCCAGATACGCAGTATTTT.

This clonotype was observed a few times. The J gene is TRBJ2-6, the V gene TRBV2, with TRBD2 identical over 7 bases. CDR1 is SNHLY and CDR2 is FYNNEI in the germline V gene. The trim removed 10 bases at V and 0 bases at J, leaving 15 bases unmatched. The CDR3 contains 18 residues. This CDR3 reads CANTLREASGSGANVLTF. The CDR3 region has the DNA TGTGCCAACACCCTCCGCGAGGCTAGCGGCTCTGGGGCCAACGTCCTGACTTTC.

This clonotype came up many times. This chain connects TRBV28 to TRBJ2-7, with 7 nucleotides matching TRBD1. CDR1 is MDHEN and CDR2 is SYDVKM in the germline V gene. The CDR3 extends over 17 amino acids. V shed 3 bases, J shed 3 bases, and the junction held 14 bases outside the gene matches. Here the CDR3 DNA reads TGTGCCAGCAGTTTGTTAACAGGGGTTCAAGGAAACTACGAGCAGTACTTC. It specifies CASSLLTGVQGNYEQYF.

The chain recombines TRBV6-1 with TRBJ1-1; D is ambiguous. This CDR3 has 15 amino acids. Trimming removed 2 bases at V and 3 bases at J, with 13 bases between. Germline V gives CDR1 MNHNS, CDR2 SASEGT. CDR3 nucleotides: TGTGCCAGCAGTGAATTCGAGCCTCTCTACACTGAAGCTTTCTTT. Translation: CASSEFEPLYTEAFF.

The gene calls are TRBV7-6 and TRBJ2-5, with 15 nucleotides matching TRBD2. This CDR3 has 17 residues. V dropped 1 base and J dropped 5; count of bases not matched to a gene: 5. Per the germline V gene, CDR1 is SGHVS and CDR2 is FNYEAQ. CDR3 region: CASSLGTSGGAEETQYF. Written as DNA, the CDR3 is TGTGCCAGCAGCTTAGGGACTAGCGGGGGGGCCGAGGAGACCCAGTACTTC.

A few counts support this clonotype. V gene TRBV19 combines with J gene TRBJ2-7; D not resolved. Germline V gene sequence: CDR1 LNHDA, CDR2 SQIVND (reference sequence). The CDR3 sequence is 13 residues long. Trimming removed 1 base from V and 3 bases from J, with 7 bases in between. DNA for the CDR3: TGTGCCAGTAGTATAGTGGCTAGCTACGAGCAGTACTTC. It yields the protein CASSIVASYEQYF.

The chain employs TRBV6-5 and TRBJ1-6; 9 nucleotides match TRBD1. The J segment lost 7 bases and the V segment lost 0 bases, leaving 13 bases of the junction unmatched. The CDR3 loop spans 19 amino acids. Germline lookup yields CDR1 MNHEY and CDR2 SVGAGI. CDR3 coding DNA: TGTGCCAGCAGTTACTCGAGTCAGAGGGGGACAGGGTCCAATTCACCCCTCCACTTT. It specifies CASSYSSQRGTGSNSPLHF.